The 29 T cell receptor beta chains listed next were all sequenced from one sample in a study of cytomegalovirus exposure and HLA in healthy donors. This PCR relied on a set of 60 Vbeta primers and 13 Jbeta primers. The protocol was immunoSEQ multiplex PCR, while the TCRdb copy is restricted to in-frame clones and leaves out a portion. The data show under 90,000 clones, and the top ten clones hold 7.5%. The sample taken for sequencing was PBMCs. The receptors stem from a female donor in good health and CMV-seropositive.

V usage is TRBV9 and J usage is TRBJ2-1; 8 bases are shared with TRBD2. CDR1 and CDR2 (germline): SGDLS, YYNGEE. CDR3 length equals 15 residues. The V and J ends lost 0 bases and 4 bases, in that order; junction bases with no gene match: 3. This CDR3 reads CASSVGQREYNEQFF. As DNA, the CDR3 is TGTGCCAGCAGCGTAGGCCAGCGGGAGTACAATGAGCAGTTCTTC.

The V and J genes are TRBV2 and TRBJ2-6; 16 bases agree with TRBD2. In germline, CDR1 is SNHLY, CDR2 FYNNEI. The CDR3 is 17 amino acids. J lost 2 bases, V lost 6 bases, and 1 base had no gene match. The CDR3 sequence: CASRGLAGGTGANVLTF. The CDR3 region has the DNA TGTGCCAGCAGGGGACTAGCGGGAGGGACTGGGGCCAACGTCCTGACTTTC.

This chain joins TRBV7-2 and TRBJ2-7; 8 bases match TRBD2. After removal of 3 bases from V and 1 base from J, the junction contained 5 bases not matched to a gene. In germline, CDR1 is SGHTA, CDR2 FQGNSA. CDR3 size: 15 residues. Here the CDR3 reads CASSFERGSSYEQYF. The CDR3 coding sequence is TGTGCCAGCAGCTTTGAGCGGGGGAGTTCCTACGAGCAGTACTTC. Full variable domain (outside the CDR3, taken from reference TRBV7-2 and TRBJ2-7): GAGVSQSPSNKVTEKGKDVELRCDPISGHTALYWYRQSLGQGLEFLIYFQGNSAPDKSGLPSDRFSAERTGGSVSTLTIQRTQQEDSAVYLCASSFERGSSYEQYFGPGTRLTVT.

This rearrangement joins TRBV5-1 to TRBJ2-5; no clear D gene. Trimming cost V 4 bases and J 0 bases, with 19 bases left between them. Germline V gives CDR1 SGHRS, CDR2 YFSETQ. This CDR3 is 17 amino acids long. In DNA, the CDR3 is TGCGCCAGCAGCATGGCCGCTCTTTGGCAGGACCAAGAGACCCAGTACTTC. It encodes CASSMAALWQDQETQYF.

This chain joins TRBV7-9 and TRBJ1-1, with D maybe TRBD1 (5 bases). Trimming cost V 1 base and J 1 base, with 10 bases left between them. Germline V gives CDR1 SEHNR, CDR2 FQNEAQ (reference sequence). CDR3 size: 15 residues. CDR3 nucleotide sequence: TGTGCCAGCAGCTTAGTAACAGGATGGAACACTGAAGCTTTCTTT. This gives the protein CASSLVTGWNTEAFF.

The J gene is TRBJ2-3, the V gene TRBV6-5; possible D gene TRBD2, 7 bases. Germline loops: CDR1 MNHEY, CDR2 SVGAGI. V gave up 4 bases and J gave up 4 bases, with 12 bases separating them. This CDR3 spans 14 amino acids. The CDR3 is CASSSPGGPDTQYF. CDR3 sequence (DNA): TGTGCCAGCAGTTCCCCGGGGGGCCCAGATACGCAGTATTTT.

V usage is TRBV30 and J usage is TRBJ1-3; possibly TRBD1 for D (6 bases). Germline V gene lookup returns CDR1 GTSNPN and CDR2 SVGIG (reference sequence). The CDR3 is 14 amino acids. With 3 bases removed from V and 0 bases from J, the gap between germline ends came to 9 bases. CDR3 nucleotides: TGTGCCTGGAGAGTACAGGGCTCTGGAAACACCATATATTTT. Protein sequence: CAWRVQGSGNTIYF. Using reference TRBV30 and TRBJ1-3 for the parts outside the CDR3, the full variable domain is SQTIHQWPATLVQPVGSPLSLECTVEGTSNPNLYWYRQAAGRGLQLLFYSVGIGQISSEVPQNLSASRPQDRQFILSSKKLLLSDSGFYLCAWRVQGSGNTIYFGEGSWLTVV.

This sequence joins TRBV10-3 and TRBJ2-7, with a possible D match to TRBD1 (5 bases). The length of the CDR3 is 14 residues. The germline gives CDR1 ENHRY, CDR2 SYGVKD. The V gene lost 5 bases and the J gene lost 1 base, with 12 bases spanning the gap. The CDR3 DNA follows: TGTGCCATCAGTCAGGGATACCTATCCTACGAGCAGTACTTC. Protein product: CAISQGYLSYEQYF.

The V gene is TRBV13, the J gene TRBJ1-3, with D tentatively TRBD1 (5 bases). The V and J ends lost 1 base and 4 bases respectively, with 8 bases between them. Looked up from germline, CDR1 is PRHDT and CDR2 is FYEKMQ (reference sequence). This CDR3 contains 14 residues. The CDR3 loop reads CASSLVQDGNTIYF. CDR3 coding DNA: TGTGCCAGCAGCTTAGTACAGGACGGAAACACCATATATTTT. The whole variable domain, remainder taken from reference TRBV13 and TRBJ1-3, is AAGVIQSPRHLIKEKRETATLKCYPIPRHDTVYWYQQGPGQDPQFLISFYEKMQSDKGSIPDRFSAQQFSDYHSELNMSSLELGDSALYFCASSLVQDGNTIYFGEGSWLTVV.

The V gene is TRBV30, the J gene TRBJ1-3; no firm D call. Germline V gives CDR1 GTSNPN, CDR2 SVGIG (reference sequence). V lost 2 bases, J lost 0 bases, and 11 bases lay in between. There are 15 residues in the CDR3. DNA of the CDR3: TGTGCCTGGAGTCCCGCCTTGAGCTCTGGAAACACCATATATTTT. This codes for CAWSPALSSGNTIYF.

The genes are TRBV10-1 and TRBJ2-7, with TRBD1 as a possible D gene (6 bases). The ends were cut back, 3 bases at V and 2 bases at J, with 23 bases in the middle. Germline V gene data show CDR1 as WNHNN and CDR2 as SYGVQD (reference sequence). CDR3 length: 18 residues. Here the CDR3 DNA reads TGCGCCAGCAGTGACCCCCACATGGGGGCAAGACGCGCCTACGAGCAGTACTTC. Translated: CASSDPHMGARRAYEQYF.

J is TRBJ2-7 and V is TRBV7-6; 7 bases are shared with TRBD1. The CDR3 extends over 14 amino acids. J was trimmed by 5 bases and V by 4 bases; bases with no gene match: 8. Germline CDR1 reads SGHVS; CDR2 reads FNYEAQ. The CDR3 DNA is TGTGCCAGCAGCTCTAGAGGGGACAGCCACGAGCAGTACTTC. This encodes CASSSRGDSHEQYF. The full variable domain, in which reference TRBV7-6 and TRBJ2-7 provide the parts outside the CDR3, is GAGVSQSPRYKVTKRGQDVALRCDPISGHVSLYWYRQALGQGPEFLTYFNYEAQQDKSGLPNDRFSAERPEGSISTLTIQRTEQRDSAMYRCASSSRGDSHEQYFGPGTRLTVT.

This CDR3 reads CASSRDRVNEQYF. The CDR3 DNA is TGTGCCAGCAGCCGAGACAGGGTCAACGAGCAGTACTTC. This sequence joins TRBV7-2 and TRBJ2-7, with 7 bases identical to TRBD1. This CDR3 spans 13 amino acids. Germline CDR1 SGHTA, CDR2 FQGNSA. The J segment lost 5 bases and the V segment lost 5 bases, leaving 6 bases of the junction unmatched. Full variable domain (outside the CDR3, taken from reference TRBV7-2 and TRBJ2-7): GAGVSQSPSNKVTEKGKDVELRCDPISGHTALYWYRQSLGQGLEFLIYFQGNSAPDKSGLPSDRFSAERTGGSVSTLTIQRTQQEDSAVYLCASSRDRVNEQYFGPGTRLTVT.

The V and J genes are TRBV7-2 and TRBJ2-5, with 8 positions matching TRBD1. This CDR3 spans 15 amino acids. Germline V gene data show CDR1 as SGHTA and CDR2 as FQGNSA. Trimming took 1 base from V and 5 from J; bases not matched to a gene: 6. CDR3 loop: CASSLEGQGMETQYF. For the CDR3, the DNA is TGTGCCAGCAGCTTAGAAGGACAGGGAATGGAGACCCAGTACTTC.

The rearrangement joins TRBV18 to TRBJ2-7; D is possibly TRBD2 (5 bases). This CDR3 has 13 amino acids. Trimming removed 6 bases at V and 7 bases at J, with 16 bases between. Per germline, CDR1 KGHSH and CDR2 LQKENI. As DNA, the CDR3 is TGTGCCAGCTCTCCCCTGGACCGCGGGGAGCAGTACTTC. It specifies CASSPLDRGEQYF. Complete variable domain (other parts from reference TRBV18 and TRBJ2-7): NAGVMQNPRHLVRRRGQEARLRCSPMKGHSHVYWYRQLPEEGLKFMVYLQKENIIDESGMPKERFSAEFPKEGPSILRIQQVVRGDSAAYFCASSPLDRGEQYFGPGTRLTVT.

The chain employs TRBV4-3 and TRBJ2-5; no definite D call. The V end lost 1 base, the J end lost 4 bases, and 7 bases lay between the germline ends. CDR1 is LGHNA and CDR2 is YSLEER in the germline V gene. This CDR3 region has 13 residues. The CDR3 loop reads CASSQAGLETQYF. Here the CDR3 DNA reads TGCGCCAGCAGCCAAGCCGGGTTAGAGACCCAGTACTTC.

The rearrangement uses TRBV5-4 and TRBJ2-5; D not certain. The CDR3 covers 12 residues. Per germline, CDR1 SGHNT and CDR2 YYREEE (reference sequence). Trimming pared 4 bases from V and 2 bases from J, leaving 6 bases between. CDR3 DNA: TGTGCCAGCAGCCGAGATCAAGAGACCCAGTACTTC. Protein: CASSRDQETQYF.

The rearrangement links TRBV27 to TRBJ1-2; D may be TRBD1 (6 bases). Germline-derived CDR1 and CDR2 are MNHEY and SMNVEV (reference sequence). The CDR3 sequence is 15 residues long. Trimming stripped 7 bases from V and 6 bases from J, with 21 bases between. The CDR3 sequence: CASKGHWTVPNGYTF. The CDR3 region has the DNA TGTGCCAGCAAAGGCCATTGGACAGTTCCTAATGGCTACACCTTC.

The chain employs TRBV14 and TRBJ1-2; a possible D gene is TRBD1 (6 bases). V was pared by 1 base and J by 6 bases, with 21 bases between. Germline assignment: CDR1 SGHDN and CDR2 FVKESK. The CDR3 covers 17 residues. For the CDR3, the DNA is TGTGCCAGCAGCCAAGGAAGGGGGTTACAGGGCGCCCATGGCTACACCTTC. Its protein product is CASSQGRGLQGAHGYTF.

The V gene is TRBV9, the J gene TRBJ2-1; 9 positions match TRBD2. This CDR3 comprises 16 residues. V dropped 2 bases and J dropped 10; count of bases not matched to a gene: 13. Per germline, CDR1 SGDLS and CDR2 YYNGEE. CDR3 loop: CASSVGRAPSGKEQFF. CDR3 DNA: TGTGCCAGCAGCGTTGGCCGAGCCCCTAGCGGGAAAGAGCAGTTCTTC.

The chain links TRBV11-2 to TRBJ2-7; 7 bases map to TRBD1. The CDR3 contains 15 residues. Germline CDR1 reads SGHAT; CDR2 reads FQNNGV. The V segment lost 2 bases and the J segment 2 bases; nucleotides outside the gene matches: 6. The CDR3, as DNA: TGTGCCAGCAGCTTACTAAAAGGGGGCACCTACGAGCAGTACTTC. It codes for CASSLLKGGTYEQYF. Drawing the rest from reference TRBV11-2 and TRBJ2-7, the complete variable domain is EAGVAQSPRYKIIEKRQSVAFWCNPISGHATLYWYQQILGQGPKLLIQFQNNGVVDDSQLPKDRFSAERLKGVDSTLKIQPAKLEDSAVYLCASSLLKGGTYEQYFGPGTRLTVT.

The chain carries TRBV19 and TRBJ2-1, with 10 bases aligning to TRBD2. CDR1 and CDR2 (germline): LNHDA, SQIVND (reference sequence). CDR3 length: 20 amino acids. V dropped 4 bases and J dropped 0; count of bases not matched to a gene: 15. The CDR3 reads CASSRNLAGAFSVSYNEQFF. In nucleotides, the CDR3 is TGTGCCAGTAGTAGGAATCTAGCGGGAGCCTTCTCGGTCTCCTACAATGAGCAGTTCTTC.

CDR3 region: CASSSDSYEQYF. In DNA, the CDR3 is TGCGCCAGCAGCTCGGACAGTTACGAGCAGTACTTC. V and J are TRBV5-1 and TRBJ2-7; D may be TRBD1 (6 bases). Germline V CDR1 and CDR2: SGHRS, YFSETQ. The CDR3 contains 12 residues. V shed 3 bases and J shed 4 bases, with 8 bases lying between them.

This sequence joins TRBV11-2 and TRBJ2-2, with TRBD1 matching 11 bases. Unmatched junction bases numbered 12, after V lost 4 bases and J lost 5 bases. Germline CDR1 and CDR2: SGHAT and FQNNGV. The CDR3 covers 18 residues. CDR3 DNA: TGTGCCAGCAGCTCCGGGACAGGGGGGCCCGCGAGGACCGGGGAGCTGTTTTTT. It translates to CASSSGTGGPARTGELFF.

V gene TRBV29-1 combines with J gene TRBJ2-1; 8 bases are shared with TRBD1. Germline-derived CDR1 and CDR2 are SQVTM and ANQGSEA. The CDR3 length is 14 residues. The trim removed 5 bases at V and 4 bases at J, leaving 7 bases unmatched. The CDR3 region has the DNA TGCAGCGTTTTAAGGACAGGGCAATACAATGAGCAGTTCTTC. Amino acids: CSVLRTGQYNEQFF.

J is TRBJ2-1 and V is TRBV7-2; tentative D call: TRBD2 (6 bases). The CDR3 has 15 residues. The V gene lost 1 base and the J gene lost 8 bases, with 15 bases spanning the gap. The germline V gene has CDR1 SGHTA and CDR2 FQGNSA. CDR3 loop: CASSLEGTRRHEQFF. In DNA, the CDR3 is TGTGCCAGCAGCTTAGAGGGGACTCGGCGGCATGAGCAGTTCTTC.

CDR3 residues: CASSSDRGRETQYF. Here the CDR3 DNA reads TGTGCCAGCAGCTCGGACAGGGGGAGAGAGACCCAGTACTTC. The V and J genes are TRBV7-2 and TRBJ2-5, with TRBD1 matching over 10 bases. Germline V gene data show CDR1 as SGHTA and CDR2 as FQGNSA. Trimming took 4 bases from V and 4 from J; bases not matched to a gene: 3. The CDR3 extends over 14 amino acids.

The chain combines TRBV6-5 with TRBJ2-5; D not resolved. This CDR3 contains 11 residues. Germline CDR1 reads MNHEY; CDR2 reads SVGAGI. V lost 5 bases, J lost 5 bases, and 6 bases lay in between. CDR3 DNA: TGTGCCAGCAGTGCGTCGGAGACCCAGTACTTC. Translating it yields CASSASETQYF.

This chain uses TRBV6-6 with TRBJ2-1, with D perhaps matching TRBD2 (6 bases). Trimming removed 0 bases at V and 10 bases at J, with 10 bases between. Germline V gives CDR1 MNHNY, CDR2 SVGAGI (reference sequence). The CDR3 has 13 amino acids. The CDR3 coding sequence is TGTGCCAGCAGTTACTCGCCGACTAGAGAGCAGTTCTTC. Its protein is CASSYSPTREQFF.